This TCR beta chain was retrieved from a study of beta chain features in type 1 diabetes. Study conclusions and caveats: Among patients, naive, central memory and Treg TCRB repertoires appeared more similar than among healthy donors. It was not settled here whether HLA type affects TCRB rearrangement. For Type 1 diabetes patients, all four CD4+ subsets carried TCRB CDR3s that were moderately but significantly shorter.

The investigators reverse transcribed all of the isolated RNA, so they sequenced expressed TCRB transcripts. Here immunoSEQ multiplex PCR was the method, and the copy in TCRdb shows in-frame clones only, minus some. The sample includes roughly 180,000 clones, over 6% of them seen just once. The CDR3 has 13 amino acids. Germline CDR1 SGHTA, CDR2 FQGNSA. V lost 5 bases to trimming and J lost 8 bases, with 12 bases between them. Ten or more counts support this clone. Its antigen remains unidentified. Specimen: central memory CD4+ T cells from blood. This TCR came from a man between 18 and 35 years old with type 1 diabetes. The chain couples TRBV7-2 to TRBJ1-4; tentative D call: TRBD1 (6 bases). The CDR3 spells CASSAYQGEKLFF. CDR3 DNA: TGTGCCAGCAGCGCCTACCAGGGGGAAAAACTGTTTTTT.